This TCR beta chain was captured by sequencing in a study of cytomegalovirus exposure and HLA in healthy donors. Findings of the study overall: An analysis that came later showed most CMV-associated TCR beta chains appearing HLA-restricted. Per a prior analysis, the majority of TCR beta V segments were productive roughly 90% or roughly 30% of the time.

The PCR ran on 60 Vbeta and 13 Jbeta primers. Method: immunoSEQ multiplex PCR; TCRdb's copy keeps in-frame clones and lacks some. The table lists some 170,000 clones, 70% to 80% of them singletons, with about 1% in the top ten. To note about this clone: The target antigen is unknown.

The CDR3 has 15 residues. The germline V gene encodes CDR1 SGHTA and CDR2 FQGTGA. Between the trimmed V and J ends, which lost 1 base and 2 bases, there was a span of 10 bases. Material: PBMCs. The clonotype comes from a woman aged 40 to 50 in good health and CMV-seronegative. The chain has TRBV7-3 and TRBJ2-3; D is possibly TRBD2 (7 bases). DNA of the CDR3: TGTGCCAGCAGCTTAAGCGGGGGCCTCACAGATACGCAGTATTTT. Translated: CASSLSGGLTDTQYF.